This T cell receptor beta chain was captured in a study of T cells in Graves' hyperthyroidism and ophthalmopathy. V was trimmed by 4 bases and J by 0 bases, leaving 12 bases between them. The germline V gene has CDR1 MNHEY and CDR2 SVGAGI. The CDR3 consists of 15 residues. RNA transcripts yielded amplified TCR beta CDR3 regions. The TCR CDR3 was amplified in a first-round RT-PCR using the HTBI primer set. TCRdb used MiXCR to reprocess the multiplex PCR reads, holding one entry per CDR3 protein. This table has 550,000 to 700,000 distinct CDR3 sequences, about 15% appearing once. Many counts were recorded for this clonotype.

The rearrangement uses TRBV6-5 and TRBJ2-5, with D unclear. The sample consisted of blood. The receptor was derived from a woman between 40 and 55 years old with Graves' ophthalmopathy. The CDR3 spells CASSWSVMHQETQYF. For the CDR3, the DNA is TGTGCCAGCAGTTGGAGCGTCATGCACCAAGAGACCCAGTACTTC.